These T cell receptor beta chains were read from a single sample in a study of cytomegalovirus exposure and HLA in healthy donors. Profiled with immunoSEQ multiplex PCR; TCRdb holds only in-frame clones, not every one. Of approximately 180,000 clones listed, about 81% are singletons. The specimen sequenced was PBMCs. Every receptor here comes from a man aged 18 to 35 in good health and CMV-seronegative. The CDR3 runs from the conserved cysteine through the conserved F or W. Fields, in order: D gene, J gene, clone size, V gene, CDR3 protein, CDR3 DNA. D genes are given only for firm matches. Clone size appears in some rows only: once, few, many, or a class for an expanded clone.

d_call: TRBD1; j_call: TRBJ2-2; clone_size: .; v_call: TRBV9; cdr3_aa: CASSVTGVRGYTGELFF; cdr3_nt: TGTGCCAGCAGCGTAACAGGGGTAAGGGGCTACACCGGGGAGCTGTTTTTT
d_call: .; j_call: TRBJ1-3; clone_size: .; v_call: TRBV11-2; cdr3_aa: CASSQDRYSGNTIYF; cdr3_nt: TGTGCCAGCAGCCAGGACAGATACTCTGGAAACACCATATATTTT
d_call: .; j_call: TRBJ1-2; clone_size: .; v_call: TRBV12-5; cdr3_aa: CASGIPRGGGYTF; cdr3_nt: TGTGCTAGTGGTATACCTCGGGGGGGTGGCTACACCTTC
d_call: .; j_call: TRBJ2-3; clone_size: .; v_call: TRBV4-3; cdr3_aa: CASSQDPRAFPSTDTQYF; cdr3_nt: TGCGCCAGCAGCCAAGATCCGAGGGCCTTTCCTAGCACAGATACGCAGTATTTT
d_call: .; j_call: TRBJ1-2; clone_size: few; v_call: TRBV5-1; cdr3_aa: CASSPSGDGYGYTF; cdr3_nt: TGCGCCAGCAGCCCCTCAGGGGATGGCTATGGCTACACCTTC
d_call: .; j_call: TRBJ2-7; clone_size: .; v_call: TRBV27; cdr3_aa: CASSSLPTSNYEQYF; cdr3_nt: TGTGCCAGCAGTTCGCTCCCTACTAGTAACTACGAGCAGTACTTC
d_call: .; j_call: TRBJ1-2; clone_size: .; v_call: TRBV4-1; cdr3_aa: CASSQDLGRGYTF; cdr3_nt: TGCGCCAGCAGCCAAGATCTCGGGAGGGGCTACACCTTC
d_call: .; j_call: TRBJ1-2; clone_size: .; v_call: TRBV11-2; cdr3_aa: CASSSDRLYGYTF; cdr3_nt: TGTGCCAGCAGCTCAGACAGGTTGTATGGCTACACCTTC
d_call: TRBD1; j_call: TRBJ2-5; clone_size: .; v_call: TRBV7-9; cdr3_aa: CASSGRQGAETQYF; cdr3_nt: TGTGCCAGCAGCGGACGACAGGGGGCAGAGACCCAGTACTTC
d_call: TRBD1; j_call: TRBJ1-3; clone_size: .; v_call: TRBV5-4; cdr3_aa: CASSPGQASSGNTIYF; cdr3_nt: TGTGCCAGCAGTCCGGGACAGGCGAGCTCTGGAAACACCATATATTTT
d_call: TRBD2; j_call: TRBJ2-2; clone_size: .; v_call: TRBV10-2; cdr3_aa: CASSATTSGGVLNTGELFF; cdr3_nt: TGCGCCAGCAGTGCGACGACTAGCGGGGGGGTATTGAACACCGGGGAGCTGTTTTTT
d_call: TRBD1; j_call: TRBJ1-2; clone_size: .; v_call: TRBV27; cdr3_aa: CASTPADRAQGYTF; cdr3_nt: TGTGCCAGCACCCCAGCAGACAGGGCCCAAGGCTACACCTTC
d_call: TRBD2; j_call: TRBJ2-5; clone_size: .; v_call: TRBV7-8; cdr3_aa: CASSLGISTSGRPYPETQYF; cdr3_nt: TGTGCCAGCAGCTTAGGGATCTCGACTAGCGGGAGGCCCTACCCTGAGACCCAGTACTTC
d_call: TRBD1; j_call: TRBJ1-2; clone_size: .; v_call: TRBV28; cdr3_aa: CASTRDRVVYYGYTF; cdr3_nt: TGTGCCAGCACCCGGGACAGGGTAGTTTACTATGGCTACACCTTC
d_call: .; j_call: TRBJ2-5; clone_size: .; v_call: TRBV6-5; cdr3_aa: CASSYSWKGKETQYF; cdr3_nt: TGTGCCAGCAGTTACTCGTGGAAGGGGAAAGAGACCCAGTACTTC
d_call: TRBD1; j_call: TRBJ1-1; clone_size: .; v_call: TRBV10-3; cdr3_aa: CAIRGQGGYTEAFF; cdr3_nt: TGTGCCATCAGAGGACAGGGGGGTTACACTGAAGCTTTCTTT
d_call: .; j_call: TRBJ2-7; clone_size: .; v_call: TRBV4-3; cdr3_aa: CASSQETRAYEQYF; cdr3_nt: TGCGCCAGCAGCCAAGAGACCAGGGCCTACGAGCAGTACTTC
d_call: .; j_call: TRBJ1-5; clone_size: .; v_call: TRBV4-1; cdr3_aa: CASSQVRVGNQPQHF; cdr3_nt: TGCGCCAGCAGCCAAGTCAGGGTTGGAAATCAGCCCCAGCATTTT
d_call: TRBD2; j_call: TRBJ2-1; clone_size: .; v_call: TRBV6-5; cdr3_aa: CASRRSGGRYNEQFF; cdr3_nt: TGTGCCAGCAGACGCAGCGGCGGGAGGTACAATGAGCAGTTCTTC
d_call: TRBD1; j_call: TRBJ1-3; clone_size: once; v_call: TRBV5-1; cdr3_aa: CASSSTGTGGPNAGNTIYF; cdr3_nt: TGCGCCAGCAGCTCCACCGGGACAGGAGGACCAAATGCTGGAAACACCATATATTTT
d_call: TRBD1; j_call: TRBJ1-4; clone_size: .; v_call: TRBV13; cdr3_aa: CASSLVRTGYEKLFF; cdr3_nt: TGTGCCAGCAGCTTAGTCCGGACAGGGTATGAAAAACTGTTTTTT
d_call: .; j_call: TRBJ1-4; clone_size: few; v_call: TRBV7-6; cdr3_aa: CASSLGTPGSNEKLFF; cdr3_nt: TGTGCCAGCAGCTTAGGGACCCCGGGGTCTAATGAAAAACTGTTTTTT
d_call: .; j_call: TRBJ1-2; clone_size: once; v_call: TRBV7-2; cdr3_aa: CASGVAGADYGYTF; cdr3_nt: TGTGCCAGCGGGGTCGCGGGGGCCGACTATGGCTACACCTTC
d_call: .; j_call: TRBJ1-1; clone_size: .; v_call: TRBV28; cdr3_aa: CASSLLDTEAFF; cdr3_nt: TGTGCCAGCAGTTTATTAGACACTGAAGCTTTCTTT
d_call: TRBD1; j_call: TRBJ2-5; clone_size: .; v_call: TRBV5-6; cdr3_aa: CASSPNRGLGTQYF; cdr3_nt: TGTGCCAGCAGCCCAAACAGGGGCTTGGGGACCCAGTACTTC
d_call: TRBD1; j_call: TRBJ2-1; clone_size: .; v_call: TRBV5-6; cdr3_aa: CASSIDRGLLYNEQFF; cdr3_nt: TGTGCCAGCAGCATCGACAGGGGGCTTCTCTACAATGAGCAGTTCTTC
d_call: .; j_call: TRBJ1-1; clone_size: .; v_call: TRBV5-1; cdr3_aa: CASSLSVADEAFF; cdr3_nt: TGCGCCAGCAGCTTGTCTGTGGCGGATGAAGCTTTCTTT
d_call: .; j_call: TRBJ2-7; clone_size: .; v_call: TRBV6-1; cdr3_aa: CASSELYSSYEQYF; cdr3_nt: TGTGCCAGCAGTGAACTGTACAGCTCCTACGAGCAGTACTTC
d_call: TRBD1; j_call: TRBJ2-7; clone_size: .; v_call: TRBV11-1; cdr3_aa: CASSPLRDSREYEQYF; cdr3_nt: TGTGCCAGCAGCCCCCTCAGGGACAGTCGAGAGTACGAGCAGTACTTC
d_call: TRBD1; j_call: TRBJ2-3; clone_size: once; v_call: TRBV29-1; cdr3_aa: CSVGQCPKFPSTDTQYF; cdr3_nt: TGCAGCGTGGGACAGTGCCCAAAGTTCCCTAGCACAGATACGCAGTATTTT
d_call: .; j_call: TRBJ2-7; clone_size: .; v_call: TRBV9; cdr3_aa: CASSGPVSYEQYF; cdr3_nt: TGTGCCAGCAGTGGTCCGGTGTCCTACGAGCAGTACTTC
d_call: .; j_call: TRBJ1-4; clone_size: .; v_call: TRBV19; cdr3_aa: CASRPHREKLFF; cdr3_nt: TGTGCCAGTAGACCCCACCGGGAAAAACTGTTTTTT